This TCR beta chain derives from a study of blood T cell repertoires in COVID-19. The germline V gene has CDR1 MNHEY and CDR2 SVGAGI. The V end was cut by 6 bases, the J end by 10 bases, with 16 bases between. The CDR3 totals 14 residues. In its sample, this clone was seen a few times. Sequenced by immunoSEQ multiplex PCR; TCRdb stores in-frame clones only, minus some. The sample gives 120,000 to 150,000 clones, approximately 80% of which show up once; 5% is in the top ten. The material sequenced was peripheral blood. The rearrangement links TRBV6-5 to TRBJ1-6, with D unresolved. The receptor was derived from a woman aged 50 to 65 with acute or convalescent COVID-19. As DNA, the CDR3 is TGTGCCAGCAGCCTGAAAGCCGGGGAATCACCCCTCCACTTT. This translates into CASSLKAGESPLHF.